This passage covers 14 T cell receptor beta chains from one sample sequenced in a study of patients and donors after allogeneic stem cell transplantation. TCRdb used MiXCR to reprocess the RT-PCR reads, holding one entry per CDR3 protein. This table holds around 160,000 distinct CDR3 sequences, about 32% found once. The sequencing input was blood, either unsorted or a sorted T cell fraction (not recorded which). The receptors shown here come from a human donor who was either an allogeneic HSCT recipient or a stem cell or donor lymphocyte infusion donor (not recorded which). It is not recorded whose cells these are; they may come from a transplant donor.

V usage is TRBV4-1 and J usage is TRBJ2-3, with D possibly TRBD2 on 5 matching bases. The CDR3 covers 15 residues. Looked up from germline, CDR1 is MGHRA and CDR2 is YSYEKL. V lost 6 bases and J lost 4, with 17 bases in between. The CDR3 reads CASRVVREAADTQYF. The CDR3 DNA sequence: TGCGCCAGCAGGGTCGTCCGGGAAGCGGCAGATACGCAGTATTTT.

This clonotype was seen more than once but under ten times. This chain connects TRBV7-9 to TRBJ1-1; D not resolved. CDR3 size: 10 residues. Germline V gene data show CDR1 as SEHNR and CDR2 as FQNEAQ (reference sequence). V lost 4 bases, J lost 5 bases, and 2 bases lay in between. CDR3 DNA sequence: TGTGCCAGCAGCTCAACTGAAGCTTTCTTT. Translating gives CASSSTEAFF.

This clonotype was counted a few times. The V and J genes are TRBV27 and TRBJ2-7; D gene ambiguous. V lost 2 bases and J lost 1, with 12 bases in between. Looked up from germline, CDR1 is MNHEY and CDR2 is SMNVEV (reference sequence). The CDR3 is 15 amino acids. This CDR3 reads CASSLIGQESYEQYF. For the CDR3, the DNA is TGTGCCAGCAGTTTAATAGGGCAGGAGTCCTACGAGCAGTACTTC.

This clonotype showed up just a few times. V gene TRBV7-9 combines with J gene TRBJ2-1, with TRBD2 matching over 12 bases. The germline V gene encodes CDR1 SEHNR and CDR2 FQNEAQ (reference sequence). This CDR3 spans 16 amino acids. V lost 2 bases and J lost 7; bases outside the gene matches: 6. CDR3 sequence: CASSLRTSGIINEQFF. CDR3 coding DNA: TGTGCCAGCAGCTTAAGGACTAGCGGGATAATAAATGAGCAGTTCTTC.

CDR3 protein: CASSLGDARNQPQHF. The CDR3 DNA follows: TGTGCCAGCAGCTTAGGGGATGCGCGCAATCAGCCCCAGCATTTT. The rearrangement uses TRBV7-9 and TRBJ1-5; D is unresolved. This CDR3 is 15 amino acids long. Germline V CDR1 and CDR2: SEHNR, FQNEAQ (reference sequence). Trimming removed 1 base at V and 2 bases at J, with 9 bases between.

The chain has TRBV6-5 and TRBJ2-4; tentatively, D is TRBD1 (6 bases). Germline assignment: CDR1 MNHEY and CDR2 SVGAGI. V was shortened by 9 bases and J by 5 bases, with 20 bases between the two germline ends. The CDR3 is made up of 15 amino acids. In DNA form, the CDR3 reads TGTGCCAGTACAGGGAGTAGGAGAGGCGAAAACATTCAGTACTTC. Amino acids: CASTGSRRGENIQYF.

This clonotype was seen more than once but under ten times. The V gene is TRBV5-1, the J gene TRBJ2-2, with 7 nucleotides matching TRBD2. This CDR3 comprises 15 residues. Germline assignment: CDR1 SGHRS and CDR2 YFSETQ. Unmatched junction bases numbered 9, after V lost 4 bases and J lost 6 bases. The CDR3 nucleotides read TGCGCCAGCAGCCACGGACTAGTTAGGGCCGGGGAGCTGTTTTTT. Translation: CASSHGLVRAGELFF.

The chain's CDR3 is CASSRRQGRGEKLFF. CDR3 sequence (DNA): TGTGCCAGCAGCCGTCGGCAAGGGCGAGGAGAAAAACTGTTTTTT. The chain is built from TRBV3-1 and TRBJ1-4; the D is unclear. Germline values: CDR1 LGHDT, CDR2 YNNKEL (reference sequence). The length of the CDR3 is 15 residues. Trimming shortened V by 4 bases and J by 8 bases, and 17 bases separated the two germline ends.

This clonotype appeared a few times. The V and J genes are TRBV4-3 and TRBJ1-2; D gene ambiguous. The CDR3 is 14 residues long. The germline gives CDR1 LGHNA, CDR2 YSLEER. V lost 0 bases and J 3 bases, leaving 8 bases between the germline ends. DNA for the CDR3: TGCGCCAGCAGCCAAGATCCACGGGACTATGGCTACACCTTC. It codes for CASSQDPRDYGYTF.

The rearrangement uses TRBV27 and TRBJ1-1, with 7 bases identical to TRBD1. The CDR3 extends over 14 amino acids. CDR1 and CDR2 from the germline V gene are MNHEY and SMNVEV (reference sequence). J lost 4 bases, V lost 0 bases, and 2 bases had no gene match. As DNA, the CDR3 is TGTGCCAGCAGTTTATCGAGGACAGGCACTGAAGCTTTCTTT. Protein sequence: CASSLSRTGTEAFF.

This chain links TRBV29-1 with TRBJ2-7; 13 bases agree with TRBD2. CDR3 length: 16 amino acids. The germline gives CDR1 SQVTM, CDR2 ANQGSEA. V trimming: 1 base; J trimming: 3 bases; junction bases outside the gene matches: 6. CDR3 sequence (DNA): TGCAGCGTTGAAGGGACTAGCGGGAGTAACAACTACGAGCAGTACTTC. Encoded protein: CSVEGTSGSNNYEQYF.

In its sample, this clonotype was seen a few times. The V gene is TRBV14, the J gene TRBJ2-1; 8 bases line up with TRBD1. There are 14 residues in the CDR3. V lost 7 bases to trimming and J lost 6 bases; unmatched junction nucleotides: 8. The V gene's germline CDR1 is SGHDN and CDR2 FVKESK. The CDR3 region has the DNA TGTGCCAGCATGGCGGACAGGGTGGGCAATGAGCAGTTCTTC. Amino acids: CASMADRVGNEQFF. Full variable domain (rest looked up from reference TRBV14 and TRBJ2-1): EAGVTQFPSHSVIEKGQTVTLRCDPISGHDNLYWYRRVMGKEIKFLLHFVKESKQDESGMPNNRFLAERTGGTYSTLKVQPAELEDSGVYFCASMADRVGNEQFFGPGTRLTVL.

The rearrangement links TRBV27 to TRBJ2-4, with D possibly matching TRBD1 (6 bases). The CDR3 is made up of 16 amino acids. The V gene's germline CDR1 is MNHEY and CDR2 SMNVEV (reference sequence). V lost 5 bases to trimming and J lost 0 bases, with 14 bases between them. CDR3 in amino acids: CASSPGTLLAKNIQYF. Written as DNA, the CDR3 is TGTGCCAGCAGTCCAGGGACACTTCTAGCCAAAAACATTCAGTACTTC.

The chain carries TRBV4-1 and TRBJ2-1, with 15 bases matching TRBD2. Germline assignment: CDR1 MGHRA and CDR2 YSYEKL. With 4 bases clipped from V and 9 bases from J, the junction kept 7 bases outside the gene matches. CDR3 length equals 16 residues. The CDR3 protein is CASSRTGLAGGSEQFF. DNA for the CDR3: TGCGCCAGCAGCCGCACGGGACTAGCGGGAGGCAGTGAGCAGTTCTTC.